The 25 T cell receptor beta chains below all came from one sample that was sequenced in a study of blood T cell repertoires in COVID-19. Using immunoSEQ multiplex PCR, the repertoire was profiled, and TCRdb retains in-frame clones only, with some absent. The repertoire has some 120,000 clones, 90% of them found once; the top ten carry 1.5% to 2%. The source material was peripheral blood. Receptors were obtained from a human donor with active COVID-19. The donor label of this sample is uncertain.

V is TRBV7-9 and J is TRBJ1-5; 10 bases are shared with TRBD1. Trimming took 3 bases from V and 3 from J; bases not matched to a gene: 8. The germline gives CDR1 SEHNR, CDR2 FQNEAQ (reference sequence). CDR3 length: 17 amino acids. Written as DNA, the CDR3 is TGTGCCAGCAGCTTTGCTAGGGACAGGGGTTTCAATCAGCCCCAGCATTTT. As protein: CASSFARDRGFNQPQHF.

The rearrangement links TRBV19 to TRBJ2-4, with TRBD2 as a possible D gene (6 bases). The CDR3 has 15 residues. The ends were cut back, 3 bases at V and 5 bases at J, with 14 bases in the middle. Germline assignment: CDR1 LNHDA and CDR2 SQIVND (reference sequence). CDR3 coding DNA: TGTGCCAGTAGTATTGGCGGGGTAAGCCAAAACATTCAGTACTTC. Encoded protein: CASSIGGVSQNIQYF.

The V call is TRBV20-1, the J call TRBJ2-1, with D perhaps matching TRBD2 (6 bases). CDR1 and CDR2 from the germline V gene are DFQATT and SNEGSKA (reference sequence). The CDR3 consists of 11 residues. Trimming took off 5 bases at V and 9 bases at J, with 11 bases between the two ends. CDR3 sequence: CSAFVGGEQFF. In DNA form, the CDR3 reads TGCAGTGCTTTTGTGGGGGGTGAGCAGTTCTTC.

V is TRBV6-5 and J is TRBJ2-7, with a weak D call TRBD2 (6 bases). This CDR3 spans 14 amino acids. Looked up from germline, CDR1 is MNHEY and CDR2 is SVGAGI. V lost 2 bases, J lost 0 bases, and 8 bases lay in between. The CDR3 coding sequence is TGTGCCAGCAGTTACGCGGGAAACTCCTACGAGCAGTACTTC. This sequence encodes CASSYAGNSYEQYF.

The chain uses TRBV20-1 and TRBJ1-3; 8 bases agree with TRBD1. Trimming cost V 3 bases and J 4 bases; bases outside gene matches: 5. The CDR3 loop spans 14 amino acids. Germline assignment: CDR1 DFQATT and CDR2 SNEGSKA (reference sequence). CDR3 loop: CSASSGGGGNTIYF. In nucleotides, the CDR3 is TGCAGTGCTAGTTCAGGGGGCGGAGGAAACACCATATATTTT.

Remarks on this clone: Other DNA sequences in the same sample also yield this CDR3. The V and J genes are TRBV18 and TRBJ1-1; 8 bases are shared with TRBD1. V lost 3 bases, J lost 1 base, and 4 bases stayed unmatched. Germline lookup yields CDR1 KGHSH and CDR2 LQKENI. The CDR3 extends over 15 amino acids. The CDR3 sequence is CASSPPGTGNTEAFF. The CDR3 coding sequence is TGTGCCAGCTCACCCCCCGGGACAGGGAACACTGAAGCTTTCTTT.

The rearrangement links TRBV7-2 to TRBJ1-6; D remains ambiguous. Germline values: CDR1 SGHTA, CDR2 FQGNSA. The CDR3 runs 14 residues. With 6 bases removed from V and 5 bases from J, the gap between germline ends came to 11 bases. The chain's CDR3 is CASRPGINNSPLHF. As DNA, the CDR3 is TGTGCCAGCAGACCCGGGATAAATAATTCACCCCTCCACTTT.

This chain links TRBV6-5 with TRBJ2-2; 10 positions agree with TRBD1. The CDR3 contains 15 residues. Germline V lookup: CDR1 MNHEY, CDR2 SVGAGI. The V gene end was trimmed by 6 bases and the J gene end by 5 bases; junction bases not matched to a gene: 6. Written as DNA, the CDR3 is TGTGCCAGCAGCCGACAGGGGGCGGTTACCGGGGAGCTGTTTTTT. Amino acids: CASSRQGAVTGELFF.

J is TRBJ2-3 and V is TRBV11-2; 10 positions match TRBD1. The CDR3 length is 15 residues. Germline V gene data show CDR1 as SGHAT and CDR2 as FQNNGV. Losses at the gene ends were 5 bases for V and 2 bases for J; bases not matched to a gene: 4. In DNA form, the CDR3 reads TGTGCCAGCAGCACGGGGACAGGGGCCACAGATACGCAGTATTTT. This translates into CASSTGTGATDTQYF.

The rearrangement uses TRBV6-2 or TRBV6-3 and TRBJ2-1, with 9 bases lining up with TRBD2. The CDR3 runs to 15 residues. The junction had 6 bases not matched to a gene; V was cut back by 7 bases and J by 2 bases. CDR1 MNHEY and CDR2 SVGEGT come from the germline V gene. CDR3 nucleotide sequence: TGTGCCAGCACCCCCAGCGGGGGGACCTACAATGAGCAGTTCTTC. Its protein is CASTPSGGTYNEQFF.

This clone was seen ten or more times. This rearrangement joins TRBV5-6 to TRBJ1-1, with D maybe TRBD1 (6 bases). Deletions cut 3 bases from V and 6 bases from J, with 18 bases between. The CDR3 covers 15 residues. Germline V gene data show CDR1 as SGHDT and CDR2 as YYEEEE. CDR3 in DNA: TGTGCCAGCAGCTACCGAGCTACAGGGCGCCCTGAAGCTTTCTTT. Amino acid sequence: CASSYRATGRPEAFF. Based on the CDR3 plus reference TRBV5-6 and TRBJ1-1, the full variable domain is DAGVTQSPTHLIKTRGQQVTLRCSPKSGHDTVSWYQQALGQGPQFIFQYYEEEERQRGNFPDRFSGHQFPNYSSELNVNALLLGDSALYLCASSYRATGRPEAFFGQGTRLTVV.

Worth noting for this clone: The junction shows a germline mismatch at one end, possibly a read error. The chain combines TRBV7-7 with TRBJ1-1, with 7 positions matching TRBD1. This CDR3 is built from 15 residues. Germline V lookup: CDR1 SSHAT, CDR2 FNYEAQ (reference sequence). For the CDR3, the DNA is TGTGCTAGCAGCCCCCGGGACAGCATGAACACTGAAGCTTTCTTT. Encoded protein: CASSPRDSMNTEAFF.

The chain links TRBV4-3 to TRBJ2-2; weak D call: TRBD1 (6 bases). CDR1 and CDR2 (germline): LGHNA, YSLEER. There are 18 residues in the CDR3. Between the trimmed V and J ends, which lost 2 bases and 1 base, there was a span of 17 bases. CDR3 nucleotide sequence: TGCGCCAGCAGCCAACCAACAGGGCCCCCAGTGAACACCGGGGAGCTGTTTTTT. It encodes CASSQPTGPPVNTGELFF.

This clone was counted once. The chain couples TRBV6-1 to TRBJ1-6; the match to TRBD1 covers 10 bases. The germline V gene encodes CDR1 MNHNS and CDR2 SASEGT. This CDR3 is 16 amino acids long. V lost 3 bases to trimming and J lost 6 bases; unmatched junction nucleotides: 5. The CDR3 loop reads CASSDQGQGGNSPLHF. CDR3 in DNA: TGTGCCAGCAGTGACCAAGGACAGGGGGGTAATTCACCCCTCCACTTT.

The V gene is TRBV30, the J gene TRBJ1-1; TRBD1 might be the D (6 bases). The CDR3 has 15 amino acids. Per the germline V gene, CDR1 is GTSNPN and CDR2 is SVGIG (reference sequence). Deletions cut 2 bases from V and 0 bases from J, with 13 bases between. This CDR3 is CAWSQINRVNTEAFF. CDR3 in DNA: TGTGCCTGGAGTCAGATCAACAGGGTGAACACTGAAGCTTTCTTT.

The table lists this clone with a count of one. This chain uses TRBV2 with TRBJ2-3, with 7 bases that match TRBD1. CDR1 SNHLY and CDR2 FYNNEI come from the germline V gene. The CDR3 sequence is 14 residues long. J gave up 0 bases and V 6 bases, and 3 bases lay outside the gene matches. This chain's CDR3 is CASRRGRSTDTQYF. DNA for the CDR3: TGTGCCAGCAGGAGGGGGCGAAGCACAGATACGCAGTATTTT.

The chain has TRBV5-1 and TRBJ1-4; 9 nucleotides match TRBD1. The length of the CDR3 is 15 residues. Germline V gene lookup returns CDR1 SGHRS and CDR2 YFSETQ. Unmatched junction bases numbered 5, after V lost 3 bases and J lost 5 bases. CDR3 coding DNA: TGCGCCAGCAGCTCTGTGGACAGGGGAAATGAAAAACTGTTTTTT. It codes for CASSSVDRGNEKLFF.

V usage is TRBV18 and J usage is TRBJ1-2; D is ambiguous. The CDR3 consists of 14 residues. Trimming cost V 6 bases and J 4 bases, with 15 bases left between them. The germline V gene has CDR1 KGHSH and CDR2 LQKENI. DNA for the CDR3: TGTGCCAGCTCCCCGGGAGCTAGCGCCTATGGCTACACCTTC. Its translation is CASSPGASAYGYTF.

The chain combines TRBV24-1 with TRBJ2-1; D ambiguous. Trimming removed 1 base from V and 0 bases from J, with 12 bases in between. The germline gives CDR1 KGHDR, CDR2 SFDVKD. CDR3 length: 17 amino acids. CDR3: CATSDFSRPSSYNEQFF. The CDR3 DNA sequence: TGTGCCACCAGTGATTTTTCCCGCCCGAGCTCCTACAATGAGCAGTTCTTC.

V gene TRBV4-3 combines with J gene TRBJ2-2; TRBD2 matches at 10 bases. The CDR3 spans 18 residues. Germline CDR1 and CDR2: LGHNA and YSLEER. Trimming cost V 3 bases and J 0 bases; bases outside gene matches: 7. The CDR3 here is CASSHNLAGGPNTGELFF. CDR3 sequence (DNA): TGCGCCAGCAGCCACAACTTAGCGGGGGGCCCGAACACCGGGGAGCTGTTTTTT.

This chain uses TRBV7-2 with TRBJ1-1; TRBD1 might be the D (5 bases). The germline V gene has CDR1 SGHTA and CDR2 FQGNSA. V was shortened by 4 bases and J by 5 bases, with 20 bases between the two germline ends. The CDR3 has 16 residues. The CDR3 region is CASSSEAGPPWTEAFF. For the CDR3, the DNA is TGTGCCAGCAGCTCCGAGGCGGGGCCCCCGTGGACTGAAGCTTTCTTT.

The chain is built from TRBV5-8 and TRBJ2-5; D is undetermined. This CDR3 spans 12 amino acids. Trimming took 2 bases from V and 5 from J, leaving 7 bases between them. Per germline, CDR1 SGHTS and CDR2 YDEGEE. DNA for the CDR3: TGTGCCAGCAGCTTTAACGGGGAGACCCAGTACTTC. As protein: CASSFNGETQYF.

The chain joins TRBV4-2 to TRBJ1-5, with a tentative D call TRBD1 (6 bases). This CDR3 has 13 residues. The germline CDR1 and CDR2 sequences are LGHNA and YNFKEQ. Trimming pared 5 bases from V and 7 bases from J, leaving 12 bases between. The DNA for the CDR3 is TGTGCCAGCAGCTCAAACAGGGAACAGCCCCAGCATTTT. Its translation: CASSSNREQPQHF.

This clone is a singleton in its sample. The V and J genes are TRBV3-1 (or the pseudogene TRBV3-2) and TRBJ2-5; the D gene is possibly TRBD2 (6 bases). In germline, CDR1 is LGHDT, CDR2 YNNKEL (reference sequence). The CDR3 is 13 amino acids. Trimming removed 0 bases at V and 7 bases at J, with 9 bases between. The CDR3 region has the DNA TGTGCCAGCAGCCAAGATGTGCGGGGGACCCAGTACTTC. It encodes CASSQDVRGTQYF.

This sequence joins TRBV7-8 and TRBJ2-7, with a possible D match to TRBD2 (5 bases). The CDR3 loop spans 16 amino acids. Trimming shortened V by 1 base and J by 9 bases, and 22 bases separated the two germline ends. CDR1 and CDR2 (germline): SGHVS, FQNEAQ. In DNA form, the CDR3 reads TGTGCCAGCAGCTTAGGGGATTGGGGAGTCGGTTCGAGGCAGTACTTC. Encoded protein: CASSLGDWGVGSRQYF.